This T cell receptor (beta chain) was identified during a study of cytomegalovirus exposure and HLA in healthy donors. Study at large: In an early release, HLA-typed donors contributed some 82 million unique TCR sequences.

V lost 5 bases to trimming and J lost 1 base, with 8 bases between them. The CDR3 sequence is 13 residues long. In germline, CDR1 is LNHNV, CDR2 YYDKDF (reference sequence). The PCR used 60 Vbeta and 13 Jbeta primers. TCRdb's table, derived via immunoSEQ multiplex PCR, lists solely in-frame clones and lacks some. The sample records approximately 220,000 clones, more than 75% being singletons. Points from the study as a whole: Later analysis found that TCR beta chains associated with HLA were more clonally expanded than other, equally common chains.

Notes on this clone: Its antigen remains unidentified.

Sequencing was performed on PBMCs. This clonotype was sampled from a man aged 40-55 years in good health and CMV-seropositive. The chain uses TRBV15 and TRBJ1-2; D unclear. The CDR3: CATSLQLNYGYTF. In DNA form, the CDR3 reads TGTGCCACCAGCCTACAGCTTAACTATGGCTACACCTTC. Looking up the rest from reference TRBV15 and TRBJ1-2 gives the full variable domain: DAMVIQNPRYQVTQFGKPVTLSCSQTLNHNVMYWYQQKSSQAPKLLFHYYDKDFNNEADTPDNFQSRRPNTSFCFLDIRSPGLGDTAMYLCATSLQLNYGYTFGSGTRLTVV.